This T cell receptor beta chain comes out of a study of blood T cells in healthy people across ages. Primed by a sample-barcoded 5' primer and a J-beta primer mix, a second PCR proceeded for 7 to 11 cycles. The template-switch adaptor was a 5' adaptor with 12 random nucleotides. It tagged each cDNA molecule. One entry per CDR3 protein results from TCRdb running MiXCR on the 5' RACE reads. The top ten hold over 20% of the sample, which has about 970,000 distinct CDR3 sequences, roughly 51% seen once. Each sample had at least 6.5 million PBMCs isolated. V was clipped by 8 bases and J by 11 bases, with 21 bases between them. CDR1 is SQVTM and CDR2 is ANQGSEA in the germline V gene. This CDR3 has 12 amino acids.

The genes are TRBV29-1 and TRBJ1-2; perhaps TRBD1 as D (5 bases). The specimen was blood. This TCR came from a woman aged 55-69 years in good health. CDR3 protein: CSSWGRVMGYTF. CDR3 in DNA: TGCAGCTCCTGGGGGAGAGTGATGGGGTACACCTTC.